Following are 11 T cell receptor beta chains from one sample sequenced in a study of blood T cell repertoires in COVID-19. Generated by immunoSEQ multiplex PCR, the TCRdb table keeps only in-frame clones and is missing some. The sample has 65,000 to 90,000 clones; more than 70% are singletons. The sequenced sample was peripheral blood. The source of these receptors is a woman of 80 years or more in a cohort sampled during active or convalescent COVID-19.

The V gene is TRBV2, the J gene TRBJ1-2; a weak D match, TRBD1 (5 bases). The germline CDR1 and CDR2 sequences are SNHLY and FYNNEI. V shed 3 bases and J shed 0 bases, with 8 bases lying between them. The length of the CDR3 is 14 residues. The CDR3 region has the DNA TGTGCCAGCAGTGAGCCAGGGACTAACTATGGCTACACCTTC. The encoded protein is CASSEPGTNYGYTF.

The V and J genes are TRBV29-1 and TRBJ1-1; TRBD1 agrees at 7 bases. CDR1 is SQVTM, CDR2 ANQGSEA, per germline. The length of the CDR3 is 13 residues. Trimming at V came to 6 bases and at J to 0 bases, leaving 4 bases not matched to a gene. The CDR3 region is CSVGQRMNTEAFF. CDR3 coding DNA: TGCAGCGTGGGACAGCGCATGAACACTGAAGCTTTCTTT.

This clone came up a few times. This chain joins TRBV7-8 and TRBJ2-7; D perhaps matches TRBD2 (6 bases). The CDR3 is 17 residues long. The V and J ends lost 5 bases and 0 bases respectively, with 20 bases between them. Germline CDR1 and CDR2: SGHVS and FQNEAQ. The CDR3 here is CASSPRTTLKSSYEQYV. As DNA, the CDR3 is TGTGCCAGCAGCCCCCGGACTACGCTGAAGAGCTCCTACGAGCAGTACGTC.

The chain has TRBV7-3 and TRBJ1-1, with TRBD1 matching over 7 bases. The germline V gene has CDR1 SGHTA and CDR2 FQGTGA. The CDR3 totals 13 residues. Losses at the gene ends were 3 bases for V and 6 bases for J; bases not matched to a gene: 4. The CDR3, as DNA: TGTGCCAGCAGCTTCGACAGGGTGGCTGAAGCTTTCTTT. Translating it yields CASSFDRVAEAFF. Full variable domain (remainder filled in from reference TRBV7-3 and TRBJ1-1): GAGVSQTPSNKVTEKGKYVELRCDPISGHTALYWYRQSLGQGPEFLIYFQGTGAADDSGLPNDRFFAVRPEGSVSTLKIQRTERGDSAVYLCASSFDRVAEAFFGQGTRLTVV.

The chain has TRBV11-1 and TRBJ2-7, with unresolved D. The CDR3 contains 12 residues. Germline loops: CDR1 SGHAT, CDR2 FQDESV (reference sequence). Trimming removed 3 bases at V and 0 bases at J, with 3 bases between. The CDR3 coding sequence is TGTGCCAGCAGCTTTAGCTCCTACGAGCAGTACTTC. It translates to CASSFSSYEQYF.

The V call is TRBV11-2, the J call TRBJ1-3, with a tentative D call TRBD1 (6 bases). The ends were cut back, 5 bases at V and 0 bases at J, with 11 bases in the middle. CDR3 length: 15 amino acids. Germline V gives CDR1 SGHAT, CDR2 FQNNGV. CDR3 DNA: TGTGCCAGCAGCCCGGACAGAAGCTCTGGAAACACCATATATTTT. Translated: CASSPDRSSGNTIYF.

The chain combines TRBV20-1 with TRBJ1-1, with D hard to call. The V gene lost 2 bases and the J gene lost 4 bases, with 5 bases spanning the gap. CDR1 is DFQATT and CDR2 is SNEGSKA in the germline V gene (reference sequence). CDR3 length: 11 amino acids. Here the CDR3 reads CSARSGTEAFF. The DNA for the CDR3 is TGCAGTGCTAGATCGGGCACTGAAGCTTTCTTT.

This chain links TRBV28 with TRBJ1-2, with TRBD1 as a possible D gene (6 bases). Trimming stripped 6 bases from V and 3 bases from J, with 14 bases between. The CDR3 loop spans 14 amino acids. From germline, CDR1 is MDHEN and CDR2 SYDVKM. The CDR3 DNA reads TGTGCCAGCAGCTCACAGGGACACTACTATGGCTACACCTTC. As protein: CASSSQGHYYGYTF.

The V call is TRBV5-1, the J call TRBJ2-2; D is unresolved. The ends were cut back, 9 bases at V and 4 bases at J, with 13 bases in the middle. CDR3 length: 13 residues. The germline V gene has CDR1 SGHRS and CDR2 YFSETQ. As DNA, the CDR3 is TGCGCCACCGAGGCGCTGGTCACCGGGGAGCTGTTTTTT. The encoded protein is CATEALVTGELFF.

The V and J genes are TRBV7-3 and TRBJ2-1, with D perhaps TRBD1 (6 bases). CDR1 SGHTA and CDR2 FQGTGA come from the germline V gene. V was pared by 1 base and J by 8 bases, with 9 bases between. The CDR3 has 13 amino acids. CDR3 nucleotides: TGTGCCAGCAGCTTAAACAGGGCCTATGAGCAGTTCTTC. The encoded protein is CASSLNRAYEQFF.

The gene calls are TRBV6-5 and TRBJ2-2, with TRBD1 matching 7 bases. V shed 3 bases, J shed 4 bases, and the junction held 5 bases outside the gene matches. CDR1 is MNHEY, CDR2 SVGAGI, per germline. CDR3 size: 15 residues. The CDR3 coding sequence is TGTGCCAGCAGTTATTCAGGGGGTGGCACCGGGGAGCTGTTTTTT. It translates to CASSYSGGGTGELFF.